This T cell receptor beta chain was documented in a study of blood T cell repertoires in COVID-19. Study details: Whether acute or convalescent, the COVID-19 samples came from the United States, Italy and Spain. PBMCs, B-cell-depleted T cells, or T cells were the source of the cDNA or gDNA that made up the material.

As handled by the study authors: Researchers report that nucleated cell counts were estimated from reference gene primer amplification. Clones were read by immunoSEQ multiplex PCR, and TCRdb kept only the in-frame ones, dropping some. That table supplies the V and J calls and clone size; D and trimming were determined from the DNA. Among 88,000 or so clones listed, about 92% were seen once. Germline assignment: CDR1 MDHEN and CDR2 SYDVKM. Trimming at V came to 6 bases and at J to 1 base, leaving 4 bases not matched to a gene. The CDR3 consists of 15 residues. The sample consisted of peripheral blood. V and J are TRBV28 and TRBJ1-5; TRBD1 agrees at 9 bases. This TCR came from a man aged 45-65 years with acute or convalescent COVID-19. CDR3 in amino acids: CASSSDRGSNQPQHF. The CDR3, as DNA: TGTGCCAGCAGCTCCGACAGGGGGAGCAATCAGCCCCAGCATTTT.